The 10 T cell receptor beta chains given below trace back to one sample, sequenced in a study of shared clonotypes between healthy human individuals. The protocol was immunoSEQ multiplex PCR, while the TCRdb copy is restricted to in-frame clones and leaves out a portion. The top ten clones hold 10% to 15% of a sample with about 490,000 clones, 76% of them seen once. Sequencing was performed on PBMCs. The source of these receptors is a woman in her thirties or forties in good health. Some clones in this sample may be carry-over from other donors' samples.

This clone occurred once. A read error is likely here: a far larger clone is one base away. As DNA, the CDR3 is TGTGCCAGTACATTCCCCGCAGGGAAAACTGAAGCTTTCTTT. Its protein is CASTFPAGKTEAFF. V and J are TRBV19 and TRBJ1-1, with a possible D match to TRBD1 (5 bases). The CDR3 sequence is 14 residues long. CDR1 and CDR2 from the germline V gene are LNHDA and SQIVND (reference sequence). V was clipped by 7 bases and J by 5 bases, with 17 bases between them.

CDR3 region: CASSLRPLETQYF. DNA for the CDR3: TGTGCCAGCAGCCTGCGACCTTTAGAGACCCAGTACTTC. The V and J genes are TRBV7-8 and TRBJ2-5; D unclear. CDR3 size: 13 residues. CDR1 and CDR2 from the germline V gene are SGHVS and FQNEAQ. V was pared by 5 bases and J by 4 bases, with 11 bases between.

The J gene is TRBJ2-7, the V gene TRBV28; either TRBD1 or TRBD2 may fit D (5 bases each). V was pared by 7 bases and J by 6 bases, with 19 bases between. The CDR3 has 14 residues. Germline V lookup: CDR1 MDHEN, CDR2 SYDVKM. DNA of the CDR3: TGTGCCAGCATTTCGGGGAAAGGGGTGGCCGAGCAGTACTTC. Translated: CASISGKGVAEQYF. The variable domain in full, completed from reference TRBV28 and TRBJ2-7, reads DVKVTQSSRYLVKRTGEKVFLECVQDMDHENMFWYRQDPGLGLRLIYFSYDVKMKEKGDIPEGYSVSREKKERFSLILESASTNQTSMYLCASISGKGVAEQYFGPGTRLTVT.

The chain uses TRBV28 and TRBJ1-4; 7 nucleotides agree with TRBD1. This CDR3 has 17 residues. The V gene end was trimmed by 6 bases and the J gene end by 7 bases; junction bases not matched to a gene: 17. CDR1 MDHEN and CDR2 SYDVKM come from the germline V gene. CDR3 in DNA: TGTGCCAGCAGACCTTTTTATTCGACAGGGTTTTCTGAAAAACTGTTTTTT. Translating it yields CASRPFYSTGFSEKLFF. The full variable domain, its missing parts supplied by reference TRBV28 and TRBJ1-4, is DVKVTQSSRYLVKRTGEKVFLECVQDMDHENMFWYRQDPGLGLRLIYFSYDVKMKEKGDIPEGYSVSREKKERFSLILESASTNQTSMYLCASRPFYSTGFSEKLFFGSGTQLSVL.

The V call is TRBV6-5, the J call TRBJ2-7; D tentatively reads TRBD1 or TRBD2 (5 bases each). Trimming shortened V by 5 bases and J by 4 bases, and 15 bases separated the two germline ends. The CDR3 runs 14 residues. Looked up from germline, CDR1 is MNHEY and CDR2 is SVGAGI. The CDR3 DNA is TGTGCCAGCAGTAAAACGGGACGACGATACGAGCAGTACTTC. Encoded protein: CASSKTGRRYEQYF.

Of note for this clone: A far larger clone is a single base away, which makes a read error likely. Other DNA sequences of this sample code for an identical CDR3. This chain uses TRBV12-5 with TRBJ2-3, with a weak D call TRBD2 (5 bases). Trimming cost V 9 bases and J 5 bases, with 18 bases left between them. This CDR3 is 14 amino acids long. CDR1 is LGHNT, CDR2 FRNRAP, per germline. The CDR3 bases are TGTGCTAGCGGCCTGGGCGGGCAAGGAGATACGCAGTATTTT. This sequence encodes CASGLGGQGDTQYF.

This chain links TRBV28 with TRBJ1-2; the match to TRBD1 covers 8 bases. The CDR3 runs to 15 residues. The germline V gene has CDR1 MDHEN and CDR2 SYDVKM. After removal of 6 bases from V and 6 bases from J, the junction contained 12 bases not matched to a gene. CDR3 loop: CASRPTTGEFNGYTF. Written as DNA, the CDR3 is TGTGCCAGCAGGCCTACGACAGGGGAATTTAATGGCTACACCTTC.

The chain links TRBV7-9 to TRBJ2-7, with D tentatively TRBD1 (6 bases). Germline V gene data show CDR1 as SEHNR and CDR2 as FQNEAQ (reference sequence). The CDR3 covers 13 residues. V lost 4 bases and J 5 bases, leaving 12 bases between the germline ends. CDR3 bases: TGTGCCAGCAGCTCAACAGGGTTGCACGAGCAGTACTTC. Protein sequence: CASSSTGLHEQYF.

The gene calls are TRBV30 and TRBJ2-1; 11 nucleotides line up with TRBD2. Germline values: CDR1 GTSNPN, CDR2 SVGIG (reference sequence). CDR3 length equals 16 residues. Unmatched junction bases numbered 8, after V lost 3 bases and J lost 4 bases. In nucleotides, the CDR3 is TGTGCCTGGAGCTGGGGGACTAGCGGAAGATACAATGAGCAGTTCTTC. Its protein is CAWSWGTSGRYNEQFF.

This clone came up once. The chain couples TRBV10-1 to TRBJ2-1; TRBD2 aligns across 11 bases. The V gene's germline CDR1 is WNHNN and CDR2 SYGVQD (reference sequence). With 3 bases clipped from V and 7 bases from J, the junction kept 11 bases outside the gene matches. The CDR3 runs to 17 residues. The CDR3 region is CASSDWASGGNSNEQFF. CDR3 DNA sequence: TGCGCCAGCAGTGATTGGGCTAGCGGGGGGAACTCTAATGAGCAGTTCTTC.